This entry lists 26 T cell receptor beta chains sequenced from one sample in a study of blood T cell repertoires in COVID-19. This table comes from immunoSEQ multiplex PCR, and its TCRdb copy is limited to in-frame clones, with some not included. Here the sample spans some 160,000 clones, around 85% being singletons. The sample consisted of PBMCs or T cells enriched from blood (not recorded which). The receptors originated from a middle-aged woman who had recovered from COVID-19.

J is TRBJ2-3 and V is TRBV27; 7 bases are a match to TRBD2. Germline CDR1 reads MNHEY; CDR2 reads SMNVEV (reference sequence). V lost 10 bases to trimming and J lost 4 bases; unmatched junction nucleotides: 11. This CDR3 is 14 amino acids long. The CDR3 is CATSLAGAPDTQYF. The CDR3 DNA is TGTGCCACCTCGCTGGCGGGAGCCCCAGATACGCAGTATTTT.

The chain joins TRBV11-2 to TRBJ1-1; D might be TRBD1 (6 bases). Germline V gene data show CDR1 as SGHAT and CDR2 as FQNNGV. Trimming took off 5 bases at V and 1 base at J, with 11 bases between the two ends. CDR3 length: 14 amino acids. The DNA of the CDR3 is TGTGCCAGCAGCGTGGGGACAACGAACACTGAAGCTTTCTTT. This translates into CASSVGTTNTEAFF.

The J gene is TRBJ1-6, the V gene TRBV6-1, with no clear D. The V end was cut by 1 base, the J end by 8 bases, with 12 bases between. CDR1 is MNHNS, CDR2 SASEGT, per germline. This CDR3 is built from 15 residues. This CDR3 reads CASSEEGGFYSPLHF. In nucleotides, the CDR3 is TGTGCCAGCAGTGAAGAGGGAGGATTTTATTCACCCCTCCACTTT.

The chain combines TRBV6-5 with TRBJ2-1, with 7 bases lining up with TRBD1. Germline V gene sequence: CDR1 MNHEY, CDR2 SVGAGI. J gave up 12 bases and V 8 bases, and 13 bases lay outside the gene matches. CDR3 size: 13 residues. CDR3 amino acids: CASREDRTARQFF. The CDR3 DNA follows: TGTGCCAGCCGCGAGGACAGGACCGCTCGGCAGTTCTTC.

The V call is TRBV19, the J call TRBJ1-5, with TRBD1 identical over 10 bases. The CDR3 is 15 residues long. Unmatched junction bases numbered 7, after V lost 6 bases and J lost 5 bases. Per the germline V gene, CDR1 is LNHDA and CDR2 is SQIVND (reference sequence). This CDR3 reads CASRTTGGYDQPQHF. CDR3 bases: TGTGCCAGTAGGACGACAGGGGGCTACGATCAGCCCCAGCATTTT.

This rearrangement joins TRBV7-9 to TRBJ2-7; no clear D gene. The CDR3 has 14 amino acids. V was clipped by 2 bases and J by 2 bases, with 10 bases between them. Germline V gene lookup returns CDR1 SEHNR and CDR2 FQNEAQ (reference sequence). The chain's CDR3 is CASSLIGGTYEQYF. DNA of the CDR3: TGTGCCAGCAGCTTAATTGGCGGAACCTACGAGCAGTACTTC. Full variable domain (remainder filled in from reference TRBV7-9 and TRBJ2-7): DTGVSQNPRHKITKRGQNVTFRCDPISEHNRLYWYRQTLGQGPEFLTYFQNEAQLEKSRLLSDRFSAERPKGSFSTLEIQRTEQGDSAMYLCASSLIGGTYEQYFGPGTRLTVT.

The V call is TRBV2, the J call TRBJ1-1; D is possibly TRBD1 (5 bases). Germline-derived CDR1 and CDR2 are SNHLY and FYNNEI. The CDR3 spans 15 residues. V dropped 7 bases and J dropped 1 base, with 16 bases sitting between them. CDR3 coding DNA: TGTGCCAGCATGTTCGGTGGGCAGGGGAACACTGAAGCTTTCTTT. This sequence encodes CASMFGGQGNTEAFF. Full variable domain (missing parts from reference TRBV2 and TRBJ1-1): EPEVTQTPSHQVTQMGQEVILRCVPISNHLYFYWYRQILGQKVEFLVSFYNNEISEKSEIFDDQFSVERPDGSNFTLKIRSTKLEDSAMYFCASMFGGQGNTEAFFGQGTRLTVV.

This clone was recorded only once. The chain joins TRBV11-3 to TRBJ1-1; a weak D match, TRBD1 (5 bases). V lost 3 bases to trimming and J lost 1 base, with 9 bases between them. This CDR3 has 14 residues. Germline V CDR1 and CDR2: SGHNT, YENEEA. The CDR3 sequence is CASSFRGTNTEAFF. The CDR3 DNA reads as TGTGCCAGCAGCTTTAGGGGCACGAACACTGAAGCTTTCTTT.

This clone was seen a single time. The V and J genes are TRBV4-1 and TRBJ2-5, with 8 nucleotides matching TRBD2. Germline trimming cut 5 bases from V and 1 base from J; bases unmatched to any gene: 6. Per the germline V gene, CDR1 is MGHRA and CDR2 is YSYEKL. The CDR3 covers 15 residues. CDR3 amino acids: CASSFREGVQETQYF. In DNA, the CDR3 is TGCGCCAGCAGCTTCCGGGAGGGCGTCCAAGAGACCCAGTACTTC.

This chain links TRBV5-5 with TRBJ1-3; D is perhaps TRBD1 (5 bases). The germline V and J ends were trimmed by 3 bases and 2 bases, with 12 bases remaining between them. This CDR3 has 15 amino acids. CDR1 SGHKS and CDR2 YYEKEE come from the germline V gene (reference sequence). CDR3 region: CASSSSGVAGNTIYF. CDR3 sequence (DNA): TGTGCCAGCAGCTCCTCGGGGGTGGCTGGAAACACCATATATTTT.

This chain connects TRBV18 to TRBJ2-7; TRBD1 agrees at 7 bases. This CDR3 has 18 residues. Germline lookup yields CDR1 KGHSH and CDR2 LQKENI. J lost 3 bases, V lost 2 bases, and 16 bases had no gene match. CDR3 nucleotide sequence: TGTGCCAGCTCACCAAGTGGACAGGTAGAATCGTCTTTCTACGAGCAGTACTTC. It is translated as CASSPSGQVESSFYEQYF.

In this sample, this clone turned up a few times. This chain links TRBV5-1 with TRBJ2-1; 9 positions agree with TRBD1. The CDR3 totals 15 residues. Per the germline V gene, CDR1 is SGHRS and CDR2 is YFSETQ. V was clipped by 4 bases and J by 7 bases; unmatched bases: 9. CDR3 DNA: TGCGCCAGCAGCGGCCGGGACAGGGATTTTAATGAGCAGTTCTTC. Translation gives CASSGRDRDFNEQFF.

Turning to this clone: Additional DNA sequences in this sample encode the identical CDR3. This chain links TRBV27 with TRBJ2-1, with TRBD2 matching over 7 bases. The CDR3 length is 15 residues. The germline CDR1 and CDR2 sequences are MNHEY and SMNVEV (reference sequence). V lost 3 bases to trimming and J lost 0 bases; unmatched junction nucleotides: 2. The CDR3 spells CASSLGGSSYNEQFF. CDR3 DNA sequence: TGTGCCAGCAGTTTGGGCGGGAGCTCCTACAATGAGCAGTTCTTC.

This chain links TRBV6-1 with TRBJ1-5; D unresolved. Germline assignment: CDR1 MNHNS and CDR2 SASEGT. V lost 1 base to trimming and J lost 0 bases, with 19 bases between them. This CDR3 region has 19 residues. As DNA, the CDR3 is TGTGCCAGCAGTGAAGATGCGTTGGCAGGTATTTATAGCAATCAGCCCCAGCATTTT. Translated: CASSEDALAGIYSNQPQHF.

The chain couples TRBV9 to TRBJ1-1, with D maybe TRBD1 (5 bases). CDR3 size: 14 residues. The V gene lost 0 bases and the J gene lost 3 bases, with 9 bases spanning the gap. Looked up from germline, CDR1 is SGDLS and CDR2 is YYNGEE. Here the CDR3 DNA reads TGTGCCAGCAGCGTAGGACGGGGGGACACTGAAGCTTTCTTT. Protein sequence: CASSVGRGDTEAFF.

The chain is built from TRBV10-2 and TRBJ2-5; 7 nucleotides agree with TRBD2. The CDR3 sequence is 15 residues long. Germline trimming cut 2 bases from V and 2 bases from J; bases unmatched to any gene: 5. CDR1 is WSHSY, CDR2 SAAADI, per germline. DNA for the CDR3: TGCGCCAGCAGTGAGAAGGGAGGGCCACAAGAGACCCAGTACTTC. Translation gives CASSEKGGPQETQYF.

The V and J genes are TRBV9 and TRBJ2-7, with 7 bases identical to TRBD2. J gave up 6 bases and V 0 bases, and 0 bases lay outside the gene matches. Germline lookup yields CDR1 SGDLS and CDR2 YYNGEE. This CDR3 has 12 amino acids. The CDR3 region has the DNA TGTGCCAGCAGCGTAGGCGGGGGCGAGCAGTACTTC. This translates into CASSVGGGEQYF. The full variable domain, its missing parts supplied by reference TRBV9 and TRBJ2-7, is DSGVTQTPKHLITATGQRVTLRCSPRSGDLSVYWYQQSLDQGLQFLIQYYNGEERAKGNILERFSAQQFPDLHSELNLSSLELGDSALYFCASSVGGGEQYFGPGTRLTVT.

The rearrangement links TRBV9 to TRBJ2-3; D uncertain. The CDR3 loop spans 12 amino acids. The V end was cut by 4 bases, the J end by 1 base, with 4 bases between. The germline V gene has CDR1 SGDLS and CDR2 YYNGEE. CDR3 residues: CASSPRTDTQYF. The CDR3 DNA reads as TGTGCCAGCAGCCCTCGCACAGATACGCAGTATTTT.

The V and J genes are TRBV27 and TRBJ1-5, with unresolved D. In germline, CDR1 is MNHEY, CDR2 SMNVEV (reference sequence). The CDR3 runs 15 residues. Trimming pared 2 bases from V and 7 bases from J, leaving 15 bases between. The CDR3, as DNA: TGTGCCAGCAGTTTAGGGTCGGCAGGCCGGCAGCCCCAGCATTTT. This sequence encodes CASSLGSAGRQPQHF.

The chain combines TRBV27 with TRBJ1-5, with D unclear. V lost 0 bases, J lost 3 bases, and 6 bases lay in between. This CDR3 has 14 amino acids. Germline CDR1 reads MNHEY; CDR2 reads SMNVEV (reference sequence). CDR3 nucleotides: TGTGCCAGCAGTTTATCCGGGGACAATCAGCCCCAGCATTTT. It encodes CASSLSGDNQPQHF.

For the CDR3, the DNA is TGTGCCAGCAGCCAGACTAGCGGGTCTAGCACAGATACGCAGTATTTT. This translates into CASSQTSGSSTDTQYF. The rearrangement joins TRBV3-1 (or the pseudogene TRBV3-2) to TRBJ2-3; 10 bases are a match to TRBD2. The CDR3 covers 16 residues. V was pared by 3 bases and J by 0 bases, with 3 bases of the junction left unmatched. Germline V gene data show CDR1 as LGHDT and CDR2 as YNNKEL (reference sequence).

This clone occurred a few times. The sample carries other DNA sequences with the same CDR3. The chain couples TRBV7-2 to TRBJ2-7; D unresolved. This CDR3 has 12 residues. Trimming removed 5 bases from V and 1 base from J, with 6 bases in between. CDR1 and CDR2 from the germline V gene are SGHTA and FQGNSA. In DNA, the CDR3 is TGTGCCAGCAGCCTAAATTCCTACGAGCAGTACTTC. Amino acid sequence: CASSLNSYEQYF.

The sample holds one count of this clone. The genes are TRBV7-9 and TRBJ1-2; TRBD1 aligns across 9 bases. The CDR3 has 14 amino acids. Germline V gene sequence: CDR1 SEHNR, CDR2 FQNEAQ (reference sequence). V was pared by 7 bases and J by 5 bases, with 8 bases of the junction left unmatched. CDR3 protein: CASTLPDRGYGYTF. The DNA of the CDR3 is TGTGCCAGCACCCTCCCGGACAGGGGATATGGCTACACCTTC.

This clone was found a few times. The V gene is TRBV6-1, the J gene TRBJ2-1; TRBD2 might be the D (6 bases). The germline gives CDR1 MNHNS, CDR2 SASEGT. The germline V and J ends were trimmed by 4 bases and 4 bases, with 17 bases remaining between them. This CDR3 contains 16 residues. The CDR3 DNA follows: TGTGCCAGCAGTGCCAGGAGGGGAAATGTATACAATGAGCAGTTCTTC. Amino acid sequence: CASSARRGNVYNEQFF.

The chain combines TRBV11-2 with TRBJ2-1; no clear D. The germline V and J ends were trimmed by 2 bases and 8 bases, with 7 bases remaining between them. The germline gives CDR1 SGHAT, CDR2 FQNNGV. The CDR3 totals 12 residues. CDR3 region: CASSLFSDEQFF. The CDR3 nucleotides are TGTGCCAGCAGCTTATTTAGTGATGAGCAGTTCTTC. Full variable domain (outside the CDR3, taken from reference TRBV11-2 and TRBJ2-1): EAGVAQSPRYKIIEKRQSVAFWCNPISGHATLYWYQQILGQGPKLLIQFQNNGVVDDSQLPKDRFSAERLKGVDSTLKIQPAKLEDSAVYLCASSLFSDEQFFGPGTRLTVL.

Written as DNA, the CDR3 is TGCAGCGTTGGCGGGGGGGAAAGCTCTGGAAACACCATATATTTT. Translated, it gives CSVGGGESSGNTIYF. The chain links TRBV29-1 to TRBJ1-3, with a weak D call TRBD1 (5 bases). Trimming removed 4 bases at V and 0 bases at J, with 13 bases between. CDR1 is SQVTM and CDR2 is ANQGSEA in the germline V gene. This CDR3 is built from 15 residues.